This entry lists 24 T cell receptor beta chains sequenced from one sample in a study of T cells in tuberculosis (dated by TCRdb to between 2017 and 2018). The sample's time point label is to be understood as: new active TB diagnosis, blood taken before or within 7 days of starting treatment. Library prep was done by the immunoSEQ multiplex PCR assay. TCRdb carries this immuneACCESS record with in-frame sequences only. Its versions omit some clonotypes, under half of them owing to an unresolved V gene in the studies checked, with the rest unexplained. The sample data list 25,000 to 35,000 clones, and roughly 94% of these were observed just once. The top ten constitute approximately 6.2% of the sample. The source material was PBMCs, sampled at tuberculosis diagnosis. These receptor sequences come from an adult with tuberculosis.

The V gene is TRBV6-1, the J gene TRBJ2-7; 10 bases map to TRBD1. With 3 bases clipped from V and 3 bases from J, the junction kept 5 bases outside the gene matches. Per germline, CDR1 MNHNS and CDR2 SASEGT. The CDR3 runs 15 residues. The DNA of the CDR3 is TGTGCCAGCAGTGAGGGACAGGGGTTTTTCTACGAGCAGTACTTC. Amino acid sequence: CASSEGQGFFYEQYF.

The chain links TRBV19 to TRBJ2-6; 9 nucleotides line up with TRBD1. Losses at the gene ends were 4 bases for V and 0 bases for J; bases not matched to a gene: 4. Looked up from germline, CDR1 is LNHDA and CDR2 is SQIVND (reference sequence). The CDR3 runs to 17 residues. The CDR3 bases are TGTGCCAGTAGTAAACAGGGGGCCCACTCTGGGGCCAACGTCCTGACTTTC. Translated, it gives CASSKQGAHSGANVLTF.

The chain couples TRBV6-5 to TRBJ2-7; D is uncertain. The CDR3 is made up of 13 amino acids. Germline V lookup: CDR1 MNHEY, CDR2 SVGAGI. Trimming shortened V by 5 bases and J by 2 bases, and 10 bases separated the two germline ends. CDR3 region: CASSGGETYEQYF. CDR3 bases: TGTGCCAGCAGTGGTGGAGAGACCTACGAGCAGTACTTC.

The CDR3 coding sequence is TGTGCCAGCAGTTTATCGGGACTAGCGGGGGGGCCGTACAATGAGCAGTTCTTC. Residues: CASSLSGLAGGPYNEQFF. The chain carries TRBV27 and TRBJ2-1; TRBD2 agrees at 16 bases. Germline V lookup: CDR1 MNHEY, CDR2 SMNVEV (reference sequence). Trimming at V came to 0 bases and at J to 4 bases, leaving 3 bases not matched to a gene. The CDR3 is 18 amino acids.

The chain uses TRBV18 and TRBJ2-1, with 7 bases fitting TRBD2. The germline CDR1 and CDR2 sequences are KGHSH and LQKENI. The V segment lost 2 bases and the J segment 4 bases; nucleotides outside the gene matches: 5. The length of the CDR3 is 15 residues. The CDR3 loop reads CASSPESGEYNEQFF. The CDR3, as DNA: TGTGCCAGCTCACCAGAGAGCGGGGAGTACAATGAGCAGTTCTTC.

The rearrangement uses TRBV5-1 and TRBJ2-7; D perhaps matches TRBD2 (6 bases). The CDR3 sequence is 14 residues long. V was pared by 0 bases and J by 5 bases, with 12 bases between. Per germline, CDR1 SGHRS and CDR2 YFSETQ. This CDR3 reads CASSLERGRNEQYF. The CDR3 DNA is TGCGCCAGCAGCTTGGAACGGGGGAGGAACGAGCAGTACTTC.

The chain links TRBV19 to TRBJ1-1; no clear D. Germline V gene sequence: CDR1 LNHDA, CDR2 SQIVND (reference sequence). Trimming removed 0 bases from V and 3 bases from J, with 11 bases in between. CDR3 length: 15 amino acids. The CDR3 sequence is CASSIDTGWDTEAFF. CDR3 DNA sequence: TGTGCCAGTAGTATAGATACGGGTTGGGACACTGAAGCTTTCTTT.

As DNA, the CDR3 is TGTGCCAGCAGTGAAGGCTATCGGGAAGAAGCTTTCTTT. The encoded protein is CASSEGYREEAFF. V gene TRBV6-1 combines with J gene TRBJ1-1; D not resolved. The germline V and J ends were trimmed by 1 base and 8 bases, with 11 bases remaining between them. The CDR3 is made up of 13 amino acids. Looked up from germline, CDR1 is MNHNS and CDR2 is SASEGT.

Only one count was recorded for this clone. The chain joins TRBV6-6 to TRBJ2-1; 11 positions agree with TRBD2. Germline values: CDR1 MNHNY, CDR2 SVGAGI (reference sequence). Trimming at V came to 6 bases and at J to 8 bases, leaving 6 bases not matched to a gene. The CDR3 is made up of 14 amino acids. CDR3 in amino acids: CASSLAGGPDEQFF. CDR3 in DNA: TGTGCCAGCAGCCTAGCGGGAGGACCGGATGAGCAGTTCTTC.

Points on this clone: Other DNA variants within this sample encode the same CDR3. The V and J genes are TRBV5-6 and TRBJ1-6, with 10 bases lining up with TRBD1. Looked up from germline, CDR1 is SGHDT and CDR2 is YYEEEE. J lost 7 bases, V lost 3 bases, and 1 base had no gene match. This CDR3 contains 14 residues. The chain's CDR3 is CASSWDRGNSPLHF. CDR3 DNA sequence: TGTGCCAGCAGCTGGGACAGGGGAAATTCACCCCTCCACTTT.

The rearrangement uses TRBV6-4 and TRBJ2-2, with TRBD1 matching over 8 bases. Germline lookup yields CDR1 MRHNA and CDR2 SNTAGT. The J segment lost 5 bases and the V segment lost 6 bases, leaving 5 bases of the junction unmatched. The CDR3 is made up of 14 amino acids. CDR3 region: CASRGDRSTGELFF. CDR3 DNA sequence: TGTGCCAGCAGGGGGGACAGGTCTACCGGGGAGCTGTTTTTT.

The rearrangement joins TRBV5-1 to TRBJ2-1; 8 bases agree with TRBD2. The CDR3 has 16 residues. V shed 4 bases and J 4 bases; nucleotides not matched to a gene: 10. Germline CDR1 and CDR2: SGHRS and YFSETQ. CDR3 sequence (DNA): TGCGCCAGCAGCCCGCAAGCGGGAGTACAATACAATGAGCAGTTCTTC. This codes for CASSPQAGVQYNEQFF.

V is TRBV28 and J is TRBJ1-2, with TRBD1 matching over 7 bases. The CDR3 is made up of 14 amino acids. The J segment lost 6 bases and the V segment lost 6 bases, leaving 10 bases of the junction unmatched. Per germline, CDR1 MDHEN and CDR2 SYDVKM. The CDR3 DNA sequence: TGTGCCAGCAGCCAACTAAGCACAGGGGATGGCTACACCTTC. Translated, it gives CASSQLSTGDGYTF.

The chain recombines TRBV6-6 with TRBJ1-1; TRBD1 is a possible D gene (5 bases). The V end lost 2 bases, the J end lost 7 bases, and 17 bases lay between the germline ends. There are 15 residues in the CDR3. Germline-derived CDR1 and CDR2 are MNHNY and SVGAGI (reference sequence). DNA of the CDR3: TGTGCCAGCAGTTACGGGCAGGGAGGAGTGGGTGAAGCTTTCTTT. Its protein is CASSYGQGGVGEAFF.

This chain uses TRBV6-5 with TRBJ2-5; a possible D gene is TRBD1 (5 bases). Germline values: CDR1 MNHEY, CDR2 SVGAGI. Trimming pared 3 bases from V and 3 bases from J, leaving 8 bases between. The CDR3 loop spans 13 amino acids. CDR3 sequence reads: CASSYLGEETQYF. In DNA form, the CDR3 reads TGTGCCAGCAGTTATCTAGGGGAAGAGACCCAGTACTTC.

The rearrangement joins TRBV29-1 to TRBJ2-7; 8 nucleotides line up with TRBD1. The V and J ends lost 6 bases and 6 bases, in that order; junction bases with no gene match: 7. The CDR3 has 12 residues. CDR1 and CDR2 (germline): SQVTM, ANQGSEA. CDR3 protein: CSVGQGPSEQYF. For the CDR3, the DNA is TGCAGCGTCGGACAGGGCCCTAGCGAGCAGTACTTC.

The chain links TRBV5-4 to TRBJ2-1, with a possible D match to TRBD2 (6 bases). V was pared by 1 base and J by 1 base, with 15 bases between. Per germline, CDR1 SGHNT and CDR2 YYREEE (reference sequence). CDR3 length: 17 residues. CDR3 residues: CASSLPGGSVSYNEQFF. In DNA form, the CDR3 reads TGTGCCAGCAGCTTGCCCGGGGGTAGTGTTTCCTACAATGAGCAGTTCTTC.

The rearrangement links TRBV6-5 to TRBJ2-1; 9 positions match TRBD2. CDR3 length equals 15 residues. The trim removed 8 bases at V and 9 bases at J, leaving 14 bases unmatched. The V gene's germline CDR1 is MNHEY and CDR2 SVGAGI. In nucleotides, the CDR3 is TGTGCCAGCGGGGATCGACTAGCGGAGGGTAGTGAGCAGTTCTTC. Translating it yields CASGDRLAEGSEQFF.

The chain combines TRBV7-6 with TRBJ2-1, with TRBD2 matching over 8 bases. This CDR3 has 14 residues. The V gene's germline CDR1 is SGHVS and CDR2 FNYEAQ. Germline trimming cut 3 bases from V and 4 bases from J; bases unmatched to any gene: 2. For the CDR3, the DNA is TGTGCCAGCAGCTTCGGGGGGGATTACAATGAGCAGTTCTTC. This encodes CASSFGGDYNEQFF.

This chain connects TRBV19 to TRBJ2-7, with TRBD1 matching 7 bases. This CDR3 is 15 amino acids long. V lost 5 bases, J lost 3 bases, and 10 bases stayed unmatched. CDR1 LNHDA and CDR2 SQIVND come from the germline V gene (reference sequence). The CDR3 region has the DNA TGTGCCAGTAGTCCTATAGGGACAGTAAACTACGAGCAGTACTTC. Amino acids: CASSPIGTVNYEQYF.

This chain uses TRBV27 with TRBJ1-2; TRBD1 matches at 12 bases. Germline V CDR1 and CDR2: MNHEY, SMNVEV (reference sequence). V was clipped by 2 bases and J by 7 bases; unmatched bases: 11. This CDR3 has 17 residues. CDR3 sequence: CASSLLSPGQGAVGYTF. Written as DNA, the CDR3 is TGTGCCAGCAGTTTACTAAGTCCGGGACAGGGGGCGGTTGGCTACACCTTC.

This clone was observed a handful of times. This chain joins TRBV11-2 and TRBJ1-1; tentatively, D is TRBD1 (6 bases). With 3 bases removed from V and 4 bases from J, the gap between germline ends came to 12 bases. CDR3 length: 14 residues. CDR1 and CDR2 from the germline V gene are SGHAT and FQNNGV. CDR3 sequence: CASSFDRFGTEAFF. CDR3 sequence (DNA): TGTGCCAGCAGCTTCGACAGGTTTGGCACTGAAGCTTTCTTT.

The chain links TRBV19 to TRBJ1-2; D not resolved. Trimming stripped 4 bases from V and 1 base from J, with 16 bases between. The CDR3 has 16 residues. The germline V gene encodes CDR1 LNHDA and CDR2 SQIVND (reference sequence). The CDR3 here is CASSTGTGNGNYGYTF. CDR3 nucleotide sequence: TGTGCCAGTAGTACGGGTACCGGAAACGGTAACTATGGCTACACCTTC.

The V and J genes are TRBV7-3 and TRBJ2-1; TRBD2 is a possible D gene (6 bases). The CDR3 extends over 15 amino acids. Germline-derived CDR1 and CDR2 are SGHTA and FQGTGA. V lost 5 bases to trimming and J lost 2 bases, with 13 bases between them. As DNA, the CDR3 is TGTGCCAGCAGCCTCGGGGGATCCCCCTACAATGAGCAGTTCTTC. It yields the protein CASSLGGSPYNEQFF. Full variable domain (rest looked up from reference TRBV7-3 and TRBJ2-1): GAGVSQTPSNKVTEKGKYVELRCDPISGHTALYWYRQSLGQGPEFLIYFQGTGAADDSGLPNDRFFAVRPEGSVSTLKIQRTERGDSAVYLCASSLGGSPYNEQFFGPGTRLTVL.